This paragraph covers one T cell receptor (beta chain) sequence. Its target antigen remains unknown. Per-base quality was not reported, and no clone a single base away is much larger than it. Library creation used PCR. Sequencing instrument: Illumina HiSeq 2500. To normalize quantification of the TCRbeta repertoire, the TCR libraries were built with molecular barcoding that relied on unique molecular identifiers. Through fastp at Q25 and MiXCR, TCRdb rebuilt clones from the public reads, retaining in-frame beta chains. Under each unique CDR3 protein, matching rows form one entry showing the most common genes and DNA. This sample holds under 450,000 distinct CDR3 sequences; approximately 12% were observed only once. Approximately 4.2% of the sample goes to the ten largest clones. This sample was taken from a study of T-cell reconstitution after alpha-beta-depleted transplantation in children listed by TCRdb under 2016. In terms of the full investigation: The study quantitatively tracked T-cell immune reconstitution after TCRalphabeta/CD19-depleted allogeneic hematopoietic cell transplantation in children using TCR repertoire profiling.

Including cysteine and phenylalanine, the CDR3 has 15 amino acids. The sequence is cut down to CDR3 DNA, 45 bases in frame from base 1. V drops 4 bases and J drops 3 bases, leaving 16 bases in between. The sequencing here drew on PBMCs, taken from the stem cell graft. The chain was built from TRBV12-3 or TRBV12-4 and TRBJ2-7; TRBD2 could be the D gene, as 5 bases match. The receptor was derived from a human donor who donated a stem cell graft to a child with Fanconi anemia. The CDR3 sequence is CASSSSIDPSYEQYF. At the DNA level, the sequence is TGTGCCAGCAGTTCTAGCATCGACCCTAGCTACGAGCAGTACTTC.